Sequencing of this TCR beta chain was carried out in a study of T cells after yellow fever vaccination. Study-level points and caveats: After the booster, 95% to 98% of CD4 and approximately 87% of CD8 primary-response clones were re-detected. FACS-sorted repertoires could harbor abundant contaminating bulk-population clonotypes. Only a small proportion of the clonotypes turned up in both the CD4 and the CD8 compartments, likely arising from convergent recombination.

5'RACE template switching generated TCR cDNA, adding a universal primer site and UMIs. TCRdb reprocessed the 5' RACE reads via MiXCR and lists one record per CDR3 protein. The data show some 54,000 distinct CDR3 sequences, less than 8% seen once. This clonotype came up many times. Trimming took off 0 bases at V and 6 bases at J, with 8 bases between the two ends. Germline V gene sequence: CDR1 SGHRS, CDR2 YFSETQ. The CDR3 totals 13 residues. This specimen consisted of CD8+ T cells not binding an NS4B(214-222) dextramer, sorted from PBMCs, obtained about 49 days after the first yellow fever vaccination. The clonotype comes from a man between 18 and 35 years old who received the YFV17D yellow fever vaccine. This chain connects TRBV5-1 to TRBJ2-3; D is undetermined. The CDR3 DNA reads TGCGCCAGCAGCTTGGCCGGTAGGGATACGCAGTATTTT. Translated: CASSLAGRDTQYF. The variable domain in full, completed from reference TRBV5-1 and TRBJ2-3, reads KAGVTQTPRYLIKTRGQQVTLSCSPISGHRSVSWYQQTPGQGLQFLFEYFSETQRNKGNFPGRFSGRQFSNSRSEMNVSTLELGDSALYLCASSLAGRDTQYFGPGTRLTVL.